One sample yielded the 2 T cell receptor beta chains listed below, sequenced in a study of shared clonotypes between healthy human individuals. The assay was immunoSEQ multiplex PCR, and TCRdb's table has in-frame clones only and misses some. The repertoire holds more than 2,000,000 clones, 90% to 95% seen once, with roughly 0.36% in the top ten. The sample consisted of naive CD4+ T cells from PBMCs. Subset specified: CD45RA+ positively selected. These receptors originate from a man between 18 and 35 years old in good health. Some clones in this sample may be carry-over from other donors' samples.

The genes are TRBV29-1 and TRBJ2-5; D unclear. The CDR3 loop spans 10 amino acids. Germline assignment: CDR1 SQVTM and CDR2 ANQGSEA. The ends were cut back, 5 bases at V and 3 bases at J, with 4 bases in the middle. The CDR3 coding sequence is TGCAGCGTTAGAAAAGAGACCCAGTACTTC. It specifies CSVRKETQYF. The whole variable domain, filled in from reference TRBV29-1 and TRBJ2-5, reads SAVISQKPSRDICQRGTSLTIQCQVDSQVTMMFWYRQQPGQSLTLIATANQGSEATYESGFVIDKFPISRPNLTFSTLTVSNMSPEDSSIYLCSVRKETQYFGPGTRLLVL.

This clone was counted only a few times. Other DNA sequences of this sample code for an identical CDR3. V usage is TRBV14 and J usage is TRBJ2-1, with TRBD2 matching 8 bases. V lost 1 base and J lost 2; bases outside the gene matches: 1. In germline, CDR1 is SGHDN, CDR2 FVKESK. CDR3 size: 15 residues. The CDR3 DNA reads TGTGCCAGCAGCCAAGCGGGAGGGCCCTACAATGAGCAGTTCTTC. Translation: CASSQAGGPYNEQFF. The variable domain in full, completed from reference TRBV14 and TRBJ2-1, reads EAGVTQFPSHSVIEKGQTVTLRCDPISGHDNLYWYRRVMGKEIKFLLHFVKESKQDESGMPNNRFLAERTGGTYSTLKVQPAELEDSGVYFCASSQAGGPYNEQFFGPGTRLTVL.